The 18 T cell receptor beta chains reported below all come from one sample, sequenced in a study of cytomegalovirus exposure and HLA in healthy donors. The PCR employed 60 Vbeta primers together with 13 Jbeta primers. Sequencing was performed with immunoSEQ multiplex PCR; in TCRdb, only in-frame clones are kept and a portion is missing. Seen here are approximately 74,000 clones, around four fifths observed once, and the top ten hold about 9.6%. The sample consisted of PBMCs. The source of these receptors is a man in his forties or fifties in good health and CMV-seronegative.

The chain links TRBV5-1 to TRBJ2-3; TRBD2 agrees at 12 bases. Trimming cost V 3 bases and J 7 bases; bases outside gene matches: 9. Germline V gene lookup returns CDR1 SGHRS and CDR2 YFSETQ. The CDR3 is made up of 16 amino acids. CDR3 nucleotides: TGCGCCAGCAGCTCGACGACTAGCGGGGGAACCTATACGCAGTATTTT. It is translated as CASSSTTSGGTYTQYF.

The rearrangement links TRBV28 to TRBJ2-7; the match to TRBD2 covers 14 bases. The CDR3 contains 17 residues. The V and J ends lost 6 bases and 0 bases, in that order; junction bases with no gene match: 7. Looked up from germline, CDR1 is MDHEN and CDR2 is SYDVKM. CDR3 DNA sequence: TGTGCCAGCAGCACCGGACTAGCGGGAGGCCCCTCCTACGAGCAGTACTTC. It translates to CASSTGLAGGPSYEQYF.

This chain connects TRBV19 to TRBJ2-7, with D possibly being TRBD1 (6 bases). The germline gives CDR1 LNHDA, CDR2 SQIVND (reference sequence). The V end lost 4 bases, the J end lost 2 bases, and 9 bases lay between the germline ends. The length of the CDR3 is 13 residues. The DNA of the CDR3 is TGTGCCAGTAGTACCAGACAGGCCTACGAGCAGTACTTC. It translates to CASSTRQAYEQYF.

DNA of the CDR3: TGCAGCGTGTCCGGGACTAGCGGTGCTCCTGGGCAGTTCTTC. Translation gives CSVSGTSGAPGQFF. The V and J genes are TRBV29-1 and TRBJ2-1; 11 positions agree with TRBD2. Germline CDR1 is SQVTM and CDR2 is ANQGSEA. J gave up 12 bases and V 6 bases, and 13 bases lay outside the gene matches. CDR3 size: 14 residues.

The V gene is TRBV27, the J gene TRBJ1-5; a weak D match, TRBD1 (5 bases). The CDR3 totals 16 residues. Trimming left V 6 bases short and J 0 bases short, with 15 bases between. Germline V gene lookup returns CDR1 MNHEY and CDR2 SMNVEV (reference sequence). The CDR3 coding sequence is TGTGCCAGCAGGCGTGGGGCAGAGGTTAGCAATCAGCCCCAGCATTTT. Translation: CASRRGAEVSNQPQHF.

This sequence joins TRBV10-1 and TRBJ2-5; no definite D call. The CDR3 consists of 13 residues. Trimming left V 9 bases short and J 5 bases short, with 16 bases between. Germline lookup yields CDR1 WNHNN and CDR2 SYGVQD (reference sequence). CDR3 amino acids: CAREWRPGETQYF. CDR3 coding DNA: TGCGCCAGAGAGTGGCGCCCCGGGGAGACCCAGTACTTC.

The chain combines TRBV5-8 with TRBJ1-5; the D is unclear. Germline-derived CDR1 and CDR2 are SGHTS and YDEGEE. Trimming shortened V by 4 bases and J by 4 bases, and 12 bases separated the two germline ends. The CDR3 loop spans 14 amino acids. The CDR3 DNA reads TGTGCCAGCAGCGTACATGTTACAAATCAGCCCCAGCATTTT. It is translated as CASSVHVTNQPQHF.

The chain employs TRBV4-2 and TRBJ1-2; D possibly corresponds to TRBD1 (5 bases). Trimming removed 4 bases at V and 8 bases at J, with 17 bases between. From germline, CDR1 is LGHNA and CDR2 YNFKEQ. The CDR3 runs 14 residues. CDR3 DNA sequence: TGTGCCAGCAGCCGCCGGACACCCACCTCGGGCTACACCTTC. The encoded protein is CASSRRTPTSGYTF.

This chain uses TRBV4-1 with TRBJ2-2; D is ambiguous. Germline V CDR1 and CDR2: MGHRA, YSYEKL. V lost 1 base and J 5 bases, leaving 14 bases between the germline ends. CDR3 length: 16 amino acids. The CDR3 loop is CASSQVPTLRTGELFF. The DNA for the CDR3 is TGCGCCAGCAGCCAAGTCCCCACCCTCCGGACCGGGGAGCTGTTTTTT.

J is TRBJ2-5 and V is TRBV13; D is unresolved. This CDR3 has 13 amino acids. V was cut by 5 bases and J by 5 bases, with 12 bases left in between. The germline gives CDR1 PRHDT, CDR2 FYEKMQ (reference sequence). The CDR3 protein is CASSQDDLETQYF. In DNA form, the CDR3 reads TGTGCCAGCAGCCAGGATGATCTGGAGACCCAGTACTTC.

This clone was detected once. The chain links TRBV13 to TRBJ2-3; possibly TRBD2 for D (6 bases). Deletions cut 2 bases from V and 12 bases from J, with 12 bases between. The CDR3 has 12 residues. Germline V lookup: CDR1 PRHDT, CDR2 FYEKMQ (reference sequence). This CDR3 is CASSLSSGGQYF. The DNA for the CDR3 is TGTGCCAGCAGCTTAAGTAGCGGTGGCCAGTATTTT.

The rearrangement uses TRBV2 and TRBJ2-1; 8 positions match TRBD2. The J segment lost 6 bases and the V segment lost 5 bases, leaving 3 bases of the junction unmatched. The germline CDR1 and CDR2 sequences are SNHLY and FYNNEI. The CDR3 is made up of 13 amino acids. The CDR3, as DNA: TGTGCCAGCAGTCCCGGGACTAGCAATGAGCAGTTCTTC. Translated, it gives CASSPGTSNEQFF.

The chain couples TRBV11-3 to TRBJ2-5; D call uncertain. V dropped 3 bases and J dropped 1 base, with 18 bases sitting between them. CDR1 is SGHNT, CDR2 YENEEA, per germline. This CDR3 has 17 residues. CDR3 sequence (DNA): TGTGCCAGCAGCTTCCCTAAAGTAAGCAGGATCCAAGAGACCCAGTACTTC. It yields the protein CASSFPKVSRIQETQYF.

The chain has TRBV5-1 and TRBJ2-1; 10 positions match TRBD1. There are 16 residues in the CDR3. V shed 4 bases, J shed 4 bases, and the junction held 8 bases outside the gene matches. Germline assignment: CDR1 SGHRS and CDR2 YFSETQ. CDR3 in amino acids: CASSTYRDRGYNEQFF. The DNA for the CDR3 is TGCGCCAGCAGCACATACCGGGACAGGGGTTACAATGAGCAGTTCTTC.

The genes are TRBV28 and TRBJ2-2; 8 bases are a match to TRBD1. The length of the CDR3 is 16 residues. Per germline, CDR1 MDHEN and CDR2 SYDVKM. Unmatched junction bases numbered 5, after V lost 5 bases and J lost 0 bases. The CDR3 region is CASSRPGGSNTGELFF. The CDR3 coding sequence is TGTGCCAGCAGTCGCCCAGGGGGCTCGAACACCGGGGAGCTGTTTTTT.

This sequence joins TRBV9 and TRBJ2-7; D might be TRBD1 (6 bases). This CDR3 has 14 residues. CDR1 is SGDLS, CDR2 YYNGEE, per germline. V was cut by 3 bases and J by 7 bases, with 17 bases left in between. CDR3 sequence (DNA): TGTGCCAGCAGCGCCAGGGGAGATCAACGGGAGCAGTACTTC. This translates into CASSARGDQREQYF.

The rearrangement uses TRBV7-2 and TRBJ2-7; D is perhaps TRBD2 (6 bases). Germline lookup yields CDR1 SGHTA and CDR2 FQGNSA. The V end lost 3 bases, the J end lost 2 bases, and 11 bases lay between the germline ends. This CDR3 is built from 14 residues. In nucleotides, the CDR3 is TGTGCCAGCAGCTTGGAGGGTTCCACCTACGAGCAGTACTTC. Its translation: CASSLEGSTYEQYF.

The chain joins TRBV5-1 to TRBJ2-3, with TRBD2 matching over 7 bases. The ends lost 4 bases at V and 4 bases at J; junction bases unmatched: 6. The CDR3 extends over 14 amino acids. In germline, CDR1 is SGHRS, CDR2 YFSETQ. CDR3 in DNA: TGCGCCAGCAGCGACGGGGGAGGGCCAGATACGCAGTATTTT. Translation gives CASSDGGGPDTQYF. The complete variable domain, with remaining parts taken from reference TRBV5-1 and TRBJ2-3, reads KAGVTQTPRYLIKTRGQQVTLSCSPISGHRSVSWYQQTPGQGLQFLFEYFSETQRNKGNFPGRFSGRQFSNSRSEMNVSTLELGDSALYLCASSDGGGPDTQYFGPGTRLTVL.